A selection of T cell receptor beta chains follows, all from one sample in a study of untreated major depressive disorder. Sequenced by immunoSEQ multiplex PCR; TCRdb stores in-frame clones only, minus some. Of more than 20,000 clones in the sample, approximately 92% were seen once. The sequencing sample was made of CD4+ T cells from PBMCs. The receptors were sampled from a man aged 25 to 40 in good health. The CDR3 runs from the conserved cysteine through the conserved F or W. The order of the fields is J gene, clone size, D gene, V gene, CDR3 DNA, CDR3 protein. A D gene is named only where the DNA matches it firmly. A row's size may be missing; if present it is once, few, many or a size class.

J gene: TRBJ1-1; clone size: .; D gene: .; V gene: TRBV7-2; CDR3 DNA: TGTGCCAGCAGCTTATCGTCCTACACTGAAGCTTTCTTT; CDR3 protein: CASSLSSYTEAFF
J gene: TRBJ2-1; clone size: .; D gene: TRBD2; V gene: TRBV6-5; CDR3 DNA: TGTGCCAGCAGTTACGGGGCGGGAGACCACAATGAGCAGTTCTTC; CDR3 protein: CASSYGAGDHNEQFF
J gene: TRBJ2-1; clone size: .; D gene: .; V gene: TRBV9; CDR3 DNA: TGTGCCAGCAGCGTAGTTTATAGATTCAATGAGCAGTTCTTC; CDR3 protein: CASSVVYRFNEQFF
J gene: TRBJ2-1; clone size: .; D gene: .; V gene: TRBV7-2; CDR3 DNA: TGTGCCAGCAGCTTAGCCACGACCTACAATGAGCAGTTCTTC; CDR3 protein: CASSLATTYNEQFF
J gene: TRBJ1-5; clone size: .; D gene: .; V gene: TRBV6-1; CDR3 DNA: TGTGCCAGCAGTGAACAGCCTTCCGGAGGGACTCAGCCCCAGCATTTT; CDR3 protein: CASSEQPSGGTQPQHF
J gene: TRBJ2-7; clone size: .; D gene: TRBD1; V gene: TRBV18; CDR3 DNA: TGTGCCAGCTCACCACCGATTTCAGGGACAGGCGAGTTGTACGAGCAGTACTTC; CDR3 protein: CASSPPISGTGELYEQYF
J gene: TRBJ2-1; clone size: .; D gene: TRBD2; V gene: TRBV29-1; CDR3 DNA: TGCAGCGCCGGGGAGGGGCGGCTTTCCTACAATGAGCAGTTCTTC; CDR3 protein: CSAGEGRLSYNEQFF
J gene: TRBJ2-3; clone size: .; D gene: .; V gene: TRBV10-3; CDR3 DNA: TGTGCCACTCGGGACGGCCGGAGCACAGATACGCAGTATTTT; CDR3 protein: CATRDGRSTDTQYF
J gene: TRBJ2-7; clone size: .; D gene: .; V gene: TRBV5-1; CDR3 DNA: TGCGCCAGCAGCTTGGCGGTTGGCTCCAGCGAGCAGTACTTC; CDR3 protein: CASSLAVGSSEQYF
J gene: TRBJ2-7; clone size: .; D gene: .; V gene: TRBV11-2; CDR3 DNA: TGTGCCAGCAGCTTAGGGTCAGGAAGAACCTACGAGCAGTACTTC; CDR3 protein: CASSLGSGRTYEQYF
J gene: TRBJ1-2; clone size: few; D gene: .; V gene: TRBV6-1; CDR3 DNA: TGTGCCAGCACCATTGCACCGGGAGCTAACTATGGCTACACCTTC; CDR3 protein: CASTIAPGANYGYTF
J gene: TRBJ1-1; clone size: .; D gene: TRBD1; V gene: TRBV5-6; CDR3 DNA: TGTGCCAGCAGGCGGACAGGGGGAGAGACTGAAGCTTTCTTT; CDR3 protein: CASRRTGGETEAFF
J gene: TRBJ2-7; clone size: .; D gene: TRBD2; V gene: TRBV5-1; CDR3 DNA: TGCGCCAGCAGCTTGGCCCGGGGAACGGCGGGAGGGAATCCCTACGAGCAGTACTTC; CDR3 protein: CASSLARGTAGGNPYEQYF
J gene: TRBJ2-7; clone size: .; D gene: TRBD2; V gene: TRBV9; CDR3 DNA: TGTGCCAGCAGCGTTCGTACGGGAGGGTCCTACGAGCAGTACTTC; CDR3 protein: CASSVRTGGSYEQYF
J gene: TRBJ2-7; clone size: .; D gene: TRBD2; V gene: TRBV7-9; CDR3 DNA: TGTGCCAGCAAACGGACTAGCGGAGCCTACGAGCAGTACTTC; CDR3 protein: CASKRTSGAYEQYF
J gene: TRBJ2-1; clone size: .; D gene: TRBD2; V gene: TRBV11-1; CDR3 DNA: TGTGCCAGCAGCTTAGAAGGGACTAGCGGGGCCTTCGTGGAGCAGTTCTTC; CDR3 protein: CASSLEGTSGAFVEQFF
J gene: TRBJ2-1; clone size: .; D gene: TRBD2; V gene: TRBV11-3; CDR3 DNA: TGTGCCAGCAGCCCCCCAGCGGGAATAGGCTATGAGCAGTTCTTC; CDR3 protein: CASSPPAGIGYEQFF
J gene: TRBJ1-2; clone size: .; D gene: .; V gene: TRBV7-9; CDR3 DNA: TGTGCCAGCAACGTCGGGGCTACTGAGAACTATGGCTACACCTTC; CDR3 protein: CASNVGATENYGYTF
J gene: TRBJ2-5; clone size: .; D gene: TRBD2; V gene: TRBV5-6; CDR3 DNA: TGTGCCAGCAGCTTCGGGAGGGGGCAAGAGACCCAGTACTTC; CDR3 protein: CASSFGRGQETQYF
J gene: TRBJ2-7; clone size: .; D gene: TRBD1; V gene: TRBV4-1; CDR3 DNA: TGCGCCAGCAGCCAAGTAGTTGGGGACAGCGAATCACCCTCCTACGAGCAGTACTTC; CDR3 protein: CASSQVVGDSESPSYEQYF
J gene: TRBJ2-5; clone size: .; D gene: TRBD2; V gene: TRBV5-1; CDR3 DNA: TGCGCCAGCAGCTTTGAGATAGCGGGGAGAGAGACCCAGTACTTC; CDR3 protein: CASSFEIAGRETQYF
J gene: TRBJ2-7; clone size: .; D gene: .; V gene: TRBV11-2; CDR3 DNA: TGTGCCAGCAGCTGGGGGGGCGGATTCTACGAGCAGTACTTC; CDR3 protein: CASSWGGGFYEQYF
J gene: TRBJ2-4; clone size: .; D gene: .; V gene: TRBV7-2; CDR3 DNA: TGTGCCAGCAGCTTAGGGATGGCAGCCAAAAACATTCAGTACTTC; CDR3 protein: CASSLGMAAKNIQYF
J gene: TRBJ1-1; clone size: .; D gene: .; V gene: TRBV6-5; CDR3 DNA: TGTGCCAGCAGCATCAACGTGAACACTGAAGCTTTCTTT; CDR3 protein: CASSINVNTEAFF
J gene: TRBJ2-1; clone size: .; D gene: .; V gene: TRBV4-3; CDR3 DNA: TGCGCCAGCAGCCAAGAGACTCCGGGTTACAATGAGCAGTTCTTC; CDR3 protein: CASSQETPGYNEQFF